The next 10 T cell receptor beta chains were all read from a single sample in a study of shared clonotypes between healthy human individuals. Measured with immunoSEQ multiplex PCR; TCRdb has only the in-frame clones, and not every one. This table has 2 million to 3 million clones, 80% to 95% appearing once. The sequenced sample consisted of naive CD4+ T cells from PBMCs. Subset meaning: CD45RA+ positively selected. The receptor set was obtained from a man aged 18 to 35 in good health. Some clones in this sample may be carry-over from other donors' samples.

The CDR3 DNA reads TGTGCCAGCAGCGCACCCAGGGGGCTGACCCTCCACTTT. Its protein is CASSAPRGLTLHF. J is TRBJ1-6 and V is TRBV9; 8 bases agree with TRBD1. The CDR3 runs to 13 residues. V gave up 3 bases and J gave up 14 bases; unmatched junction bases: 7. Germline V gene lookup returns CDR1 SGDLS and CDR2 YYNGEE.

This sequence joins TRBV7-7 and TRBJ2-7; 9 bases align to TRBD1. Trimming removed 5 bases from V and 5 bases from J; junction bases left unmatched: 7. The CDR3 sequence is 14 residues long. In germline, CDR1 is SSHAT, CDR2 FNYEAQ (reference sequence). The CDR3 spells CASSRGQGRDEQYF. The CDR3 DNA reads TGTGCCAGCAGCCGGGGACAGGGTAGGGACGAGCAGTACTTC.

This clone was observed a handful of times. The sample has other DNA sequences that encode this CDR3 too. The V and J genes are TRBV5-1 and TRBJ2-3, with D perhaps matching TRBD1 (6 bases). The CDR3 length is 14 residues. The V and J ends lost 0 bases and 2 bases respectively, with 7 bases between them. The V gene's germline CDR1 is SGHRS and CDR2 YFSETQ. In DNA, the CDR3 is TGCGCCAGCAGCTTGGGACAGGCCACAGATACGCAGTATTTT. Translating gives CASSLGQATDTQYF.

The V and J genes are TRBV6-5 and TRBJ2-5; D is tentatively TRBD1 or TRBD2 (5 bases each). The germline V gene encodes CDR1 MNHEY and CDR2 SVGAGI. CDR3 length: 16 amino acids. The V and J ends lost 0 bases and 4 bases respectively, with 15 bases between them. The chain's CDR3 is CASSYSGTLYGETQYF. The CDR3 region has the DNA TGTGCCAGCAGTTACTCCGGGACCCTATACGGAGAGACCCAGTACTTC.

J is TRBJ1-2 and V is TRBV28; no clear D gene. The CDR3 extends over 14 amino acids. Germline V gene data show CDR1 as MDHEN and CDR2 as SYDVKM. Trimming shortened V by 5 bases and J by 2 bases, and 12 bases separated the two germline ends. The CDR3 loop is CASSPGSPNYGYTF. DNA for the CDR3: TGTGCCAGCAGTCCGGGGTCCCCCAACTATGGCTACACCTTC.

The CDR3 bases are TGTGCCAGTAGTGCCTTAGACAGCTGGTCGAGCAATCAGCCCCAGCATTTT. Translation: CASSALDSWSSNQPQHF. V usage is TRBV19 and J usage is TRBJ1-5, with D possibly matching TRBD1 (5 bases). With 5 bases removed from V and 1 base from J, the gap between germline ends came to 18 bases. Looked up from germline, CDR1 is LNHDA and CDR2 is SQIVND (reference sequence). The CDR3 is 17 amino acids.

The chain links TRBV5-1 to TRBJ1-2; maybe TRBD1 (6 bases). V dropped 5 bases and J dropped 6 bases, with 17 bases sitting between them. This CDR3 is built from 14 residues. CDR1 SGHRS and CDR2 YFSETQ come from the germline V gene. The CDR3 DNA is TGCGCCAGCAGTGGGGGCGAGGGGCTAAATGGCTACACCTTC. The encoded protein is CASSGGEGLNGYTF.

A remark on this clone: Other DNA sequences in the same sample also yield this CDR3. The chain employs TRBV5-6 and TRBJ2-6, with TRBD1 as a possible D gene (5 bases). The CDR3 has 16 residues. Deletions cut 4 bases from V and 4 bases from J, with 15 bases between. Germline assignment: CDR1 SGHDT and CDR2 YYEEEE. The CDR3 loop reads CASSPDRGWGANVLTF. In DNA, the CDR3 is TGTGCCAGCAGCCCGGATAGGGGATGGGGGGCCAACGTCCTGACTTTC.

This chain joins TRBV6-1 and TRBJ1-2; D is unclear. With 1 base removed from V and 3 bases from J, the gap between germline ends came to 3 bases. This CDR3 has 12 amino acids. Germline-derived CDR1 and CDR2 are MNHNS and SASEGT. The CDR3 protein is CASSEVDYGYTF. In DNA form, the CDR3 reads TGTGCCAGCAGTGAAGTGGACTATGGCTACACCTTC.

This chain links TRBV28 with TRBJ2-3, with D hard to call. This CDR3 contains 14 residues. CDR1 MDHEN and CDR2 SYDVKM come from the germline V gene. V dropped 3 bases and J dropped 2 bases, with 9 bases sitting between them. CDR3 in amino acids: CASSFRLPTDTQYF. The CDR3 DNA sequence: TGTGCCAGCAGTTTTCGACTCCCCACAGATACGCAGTATTTT. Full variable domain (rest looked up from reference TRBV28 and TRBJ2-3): DVKVTQSSRYLVKRTGEKVFLECVQDMDHENMFWYRQDPGLGLRLIYFSYDVKMKEKGDIPEGYSVSREKKERFSLILESASTNQTSMYLCASSFRLPTDTQYFGPGTRLTVL.